This T cell receptor (beta chain) derives from a study of blood T cell repertoires in COVID-19. Study summary: Donors in the United States, Italy and Spain gave samples during acute or convalescent COVID-19. The analysed material was cDNA or gDNA that came from T cells, B-cell-depleted T cells, or PBMCs.

Per the authors' pipeline: Scientists estimated how many nucleated cells there were by amplifying reference gene primers. The repertoire was sequenced with immunoSEQ multiplex PCR; TCRdb's copy has only in-frame clones and lacks some. The V and J calls and clone size were taken over from that table, and D and trimming were inferred from the DNA. The repertoire holds over 25,000 clones, with roughly 90% as singletons. V lost 5 bases and J lost 5, with 16 bases in between. Germline loops: CDR1 MDHEN, CDR2 SYDVKM. The CDR3 is made up of 16 amino acids. The TCR comes from a human donor in a cohort sampled during active COVID-19. This rearrangement joins TRBV28 to TRBJ1-6; D may be TRBD1 (5 bases). The material sequenced was peripheral blood. The CDR3: CASSPLGAGDNSPLHF. The CDR3 DNA is TGTGCCAGCAGTCCCCTTGGGGCGGGAGATAATTCACCCCTCCACTTT.